This record covers a single T cell receptor (beta chain). This sample is drawn from a study of blood T cell repertoires in COVID-19. Produced via immunoSEQ multiplex PCR; TCRdb's table is partial and in-frame only. This table has approximately 150,000 clones, more than 75% appearing once. The clonotype was recovered from a man between 50 and 59 years old who had recovered from COVID-19. The sequenced sample was peripheral blood.

CDR3 sequence: CASKGDLGSYEQYF. The CDR3, as DNA: TGTGCCAGCAAGGGGGATTTGGGCTCCTACGAGCAGTACTTC. The gene calls are TRBV10-3 and TRBJ2-7, with a possible D match to TRBD1 (6 bases). CDR1 is ENHRY and CDR2 is SYGVKD in the germline V gene. V was shortened by 10 bases and J by 0 bases, with 16 bases between the two germline ends. The CDR3 is 14 residues long.